This T cell receptor (beta chain) was captured in a study of cytomegalovirus exposure and HLA in healthy donors (dated by TCRdb to 2017 to 2019). With respect to the entire study: In an earlier analysis of about 560 of the donors, 276 Gb of sequence data and some 100 million unique TCR beta sequences from roughly 190 million T cells were reported. An early release that covered approximately 600 HLA-typed donors contained approximately 300 gigabases of sequencing data and roughly 84 million unique TCR sequences. Of the 350 to 450 genotyped donors, over 80% were placed in the genetic ancestry cluster associated with self-reported Caucasian donors. The study aimed to test whether cataloging public T cell receptors could reveal signatures of past pathogen exposure. Using immunosequencing, the study profiled T cell repertoires from fewer than 850 subjects and related those repertoires to cytomegalovirus serostatus. Along with the roughly 670-subject first cohort, a separate validation cohort of roughly 110 different subjects was used. To predict cytomegalovirus infection status, the study combined high-throughput TCR immunosequencing, statistical association of individual TCRs with disease status, and machine learning. In a later analysis, previously published TCR beta repertoires from more than 500 donors were re-analyzed and high-resolution HLA genotyping was added so that TCR occurrence patterns could be studied. Rather than drawing on any new phenotypic data, the later analysis identified candidate immune exposures from TCR beta sequences and the way those sequences occurred across donors. An earlier analysis of 587 of the donors applied high-throughput TCR beta sequencing to assess whether each TCR beta V gene segment acted as functional or pseudogenic. Donor age, sex, ethnicity and CMV serostatus were collected together with the repertoire data. Genome-wide SNP genotypes for about three fifths of the roughly 670 donors were used in a later genetic analysis, which treated that subset as a discovery cohort. Every repertoire in the discovery cohort had been generated on one and the same sequencing platform. HLA typing included class I and class II loci at four-digit resolution. The number of donors typed differed by locus, with roughly 629-640 for A, B, C, DRB1 and DQB1, 522 for DQA1, over 600 for DPA1, and under 490 for DPB1. Because of strong linkage in the cohort, five DR-DQ haplotypes were treated as single units for association and clustering. Among over 350 genotyped donors of the cohort, an average of approximately 250,000 unique TCR beta nucleotide sequences were sequenced per donor, around 20% of them non-productive. General conclusions and limits of the study: Assigning TCR associations to individual alleles was difficult when HLA alleles, especially DR and DQ, strongly co-occurred. In both the original and validation cohorts, the classifier was reported to diagnose cytomegalovirus status with high specificity and sensitivity. The earlier analysis of 587 of the donors excluded some 15 rarely observed V segments, including chromosome 9 orphons, because counts were too low. In a later analysis, HLA-associated TCR beta chains were found to be more clonally expanded and to have lower generation probabilities than equally common non-associated chains. Across donors, most TCR sequences were observed very rarely, whereas some public TCRs were present in many individuals. The authors suggested that the approach could potentially be extended to other disease states and immunological phenotypes. The cohort was sequenced for TCR beta chains only, and without alpha or paired-chain data the features that could be detected were limited. Linkage disequilibrium might explain the correlated functional status among segregating V segments, but an unknown experimental factor could not be excluded. Most CMV-associated TCR beta chains appeared to be HLA-restricted in a later analysis, and the HLA associations seemed to be driven largely by CMV exposure. A further reported finding was that TCR beta sequences accurately predicted the HLA-A and HLA-B alleles for most subjects in the first cohort. Some IMGT-functional V segments, including TRBV6-2 and TRBV6-3, could not be distinguished by the 87-base-pair reads and were therefore excluded. In an earlier analysis of some 540 of the donors, most TCR beta V segments appeared in productive rearrangements about 87% or about 30% of the time, broadly matching IMGT annotations. According to a later analysis, TCR association rates differed among HLA loci, with DRB1 alleles showing the most associated TCRs and HLA-C alleles showing the fewest. According to a later analysis, parvovirus B19, influenza, CMV and Epstein-Barr virus appeared linked to several top co-occurrence clusters. Roughly uniform sequencing depth across donors was assumed in presence/absence analyses, although this assumption may not hold. A group of highly shared sequence variants was considered likely to be a technical artifact of the sequencing pipeline. Three of the identified cytomegalovirus-associated TCR beta chains were confirmed in vitro to be specific for cytomegalovirus antigens. A later genetic analysis associated a missense DCLRE1C variant with V-gene and J-gene trimming of TCR beta chains, and an independent cohort replicated the association. Because HLA typing was unavailable for some donors at each locus, only the typed subset was used in association tests. In a later genetic analysis, fewer N-insertions in productive TCRs were reported among donors in an Asian-associated ancestry cluster than the 666-donor mean. At a false discovery rate of 0.05, a later analysis linked around 15,000 TCR beta sequences to specific HLA alleles. Immune exposure information for the cohort was limited to CMV serostatus. A total of 150 to 200 TCR beta chains were listed by the study as associated with cytomegalovirus.

Worth noting for this clone: Its target antigen remains unknown. It has no much larger one-base neighbor in the sample; base qualities were not kept.

The library was prepared using the immunoSEQ multiplex PCR assay. For the multiplex PCR, a mixture combining 60 forward primers for TCR Vbeta segments and 13 reverse primers for TCR Jbeta segments was used. A multiplex PCR assay on genomic DNA amplified the CDR3 region of rearranged TCR beta genes. The Illumina HiSeq System was used to sequence the amplified TCR beta libraries as 87-base-pair reads. As for how the authors treated the data: A later analysis counted some 80 million unique TCR beta chains across the 690 or so repertoires, and about 10 million of these chains were shared by at least two donors. Raw reads were error-corrected and collapsed into unique sequences by a nearest-neighbor algorithm in which closely related sequences were merged to remove PCR and sequencing errors. Alignment of CDR3 sequences to IMGT reference sequences was used to assign V, D and J gene segments. For a sequence to be retained, a match of at least six nucleotides was required to both a V gene segment and a J gene segment. Rearrangements were called productive when the CDR3 lacked stop codons and stayed in frame with V and J; all others were non-productive. Following IMGT convention, CDR3 was defined as the stretch from the second conserved V-encoded cysteine up to the conserved J-encoded phenylalanine. The earlier analysis of around 640 of the donors excluded sequences that lacked an unambiguous match to a single V gene segment. An earlier analysis of about 600 of the donors called V segments functional above 56.7% productive rearrangements and segregating when the between-donor standard deviation exceeded 5%. A statistical classification framework was developed to diagnose cytomegalovirus status using the catalog of TCR beta chain sequences. In a later analysis, TCR nucleotide sequences were compared against IMGT/GENE-DB human TR gene sequences so that V and J genes could be assigned. Using the TCRdist pipeline, a later analysis assigned CDR3 sequences along with most-parsimonious VDJ recombination scenarios. In a later analysis, each TCR beta chain was defined by its CDR3 amino acid sequence together with its V-gene family, and reads without a unique V-gene family were excluded. In a later analysis, 500 to 700 highly shared, low-generation-probability nucleotide sequences were removed to address suspected cross-contamination and a sequencing artifact. In a later analysis, a clonal expansion index was calculated for each public chain from normalized within-repertoire ranks of inferred template counts. In a later analysis, generation probabilities were computed using a VDJ recombination model fitted to out-of-frame rearrangements, and the results were checked against IGoR. In a later analysis, hypergeometric tests were used to score TCR-TCR, TCR-HLA and TCR-CMV co-occurrence, with a repertoire-size bias correction applied to TCR pairs. A later analysis estimated false discovery rates by permuting HLA or CMV assignments 20 times. In a later analysis, co-occurring TCRs were grouped using DBSCAN, and TCRdist sequence similarity was added for clustering within HLA-allele-positive subsets. Co-occurrence clustering excluded repertoires with fewer than 30,000 or more than 120,000 public chains, plus five with anomalous nucleotide sharing. The source is immuneACCESS, and TCRdb retained only in-frame sequences with V and J called. Part of the clones is not carried over; for the studies checked, unresolved V genes explain less than half of this, and the remainder is unexplained. V and J calls and clone size are as listed in that table; D and trimming were resolved from the DNA. This sample lists fewer than 300,000 clones; 86% were detected once. Clones ranked in the top ten supply around 3.7% of the sample.

The cohort was made up of several hundred healthy bone marrow donors. At the time of sampling, every cohort member was nominally healthy, though immune exposures that went unrecorded were likely present. The donor was CMV seropositive and was included in the group of 250 to 300 seropositive cohort members. Every donor gave a peripheral blood sample, and the peripheral blood mononuclear cells from that sample were used for TCR beta sequencing. Genomic DNA extraction from the blood cell samples was performed with the Qiagen DNeasy Blood Extraction Kit. From the cysteine up to the phenylalanine, the CDR3 has a length of 16 residues. Only CDR3 DNA remains: 48 bases, in frame from the first base. After removal of 7 bases from V and 3 bases from J, the junction retains 12 bases not matched to a gene. From the germline V gene, CDR1 is WSHSY and CDR2 is SAAADI.

This clonotype originated in a man aged 35 to 55 in good health and CMV-seropositive. The chain couples TRBV10-2 to TRBJ2-7; 10 central bases correspond to TRBD2. The sample comprised PBMCs. The sequence in DNA is TGCGCCAGCACTAACCCTAGCGGGAGTGATGTCTACGAGCAGTACTTC. Translated, this gives CASTNPSGSDVYEQYF.